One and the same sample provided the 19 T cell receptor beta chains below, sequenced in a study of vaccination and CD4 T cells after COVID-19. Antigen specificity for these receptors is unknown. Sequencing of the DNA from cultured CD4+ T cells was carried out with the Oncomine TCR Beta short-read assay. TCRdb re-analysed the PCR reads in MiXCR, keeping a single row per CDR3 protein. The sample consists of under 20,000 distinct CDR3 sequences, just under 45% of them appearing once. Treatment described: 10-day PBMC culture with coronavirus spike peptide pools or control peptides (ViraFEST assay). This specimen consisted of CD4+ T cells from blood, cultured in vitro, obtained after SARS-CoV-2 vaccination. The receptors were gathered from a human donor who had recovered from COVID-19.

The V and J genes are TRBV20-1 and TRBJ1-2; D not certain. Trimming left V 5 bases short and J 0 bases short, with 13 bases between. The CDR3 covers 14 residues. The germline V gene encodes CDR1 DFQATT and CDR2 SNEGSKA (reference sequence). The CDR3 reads CSAPFDTPNYGYTF. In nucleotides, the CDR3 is TGCAGTGCTCCTTTCGACACTCCTAACTATGGCTACACCTTC.

The CDR3 is CASRQTGAGYTF. CDR3 nucleotide sequence: TGTGCCAGCAGGCAGACGGGCGCAGGCTACACCTTC. The chain couples TRBV28 to TRBJ1-2; no definite D call. Per germline, CDR1 MDHEN and CDR2 SYDVKM. The CDR3 loop spans 12 amino acids. V was shortened by 6 bases and J by 8 bases, with 13 bases between the two germline ends.

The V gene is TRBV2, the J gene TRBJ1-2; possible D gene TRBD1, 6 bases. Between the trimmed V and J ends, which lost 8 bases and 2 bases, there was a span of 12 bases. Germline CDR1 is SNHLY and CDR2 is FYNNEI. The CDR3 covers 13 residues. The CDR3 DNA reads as TGTGCCAGCGGAAGGGGGGGGAACTATGGCTACACCTTC. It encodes CASGRGGNYGYTF. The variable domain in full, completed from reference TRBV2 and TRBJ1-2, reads EPEVTQTPSHQVTQMGQEVILRCVPISNHLYFYWYRQILGQKVEFLVSFYNNEISEKSEIFDDQFSVERPDGSNFTLKIRSTKLEDSAMYFCASGRGGNYGYTFGSGTRLTVV.

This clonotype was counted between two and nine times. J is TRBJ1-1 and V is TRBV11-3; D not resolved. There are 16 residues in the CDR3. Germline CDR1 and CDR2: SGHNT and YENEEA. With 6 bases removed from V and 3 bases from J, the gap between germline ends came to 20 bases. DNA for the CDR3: TGTGCCAGCAGTGACGTGGCGTCGCGGTCGGACACTGAAGCTTTCTTT. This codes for CASSDVASRSDTEAFF.

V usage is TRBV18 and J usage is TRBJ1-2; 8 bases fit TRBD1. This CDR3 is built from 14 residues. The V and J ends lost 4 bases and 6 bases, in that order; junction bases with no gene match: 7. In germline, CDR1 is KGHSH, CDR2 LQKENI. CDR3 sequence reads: CASSQDRAVDGYTF. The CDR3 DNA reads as TGTGCCAGCTCACAGGACAGGGCCGTGGATGGCTACACCTTC.

In nucleotides, the CDR3 is TGTGCCAGTAGTATAGTTAAGGGCCTACAAGAGACCCAGTACTTC. Protein product: CASSIVKGLQETQYF. V gene TRBV19 combines with J gene TRBJ2-5; unclear D gene. Germline V gives CDR1 LNHDA, CDR2 SQIVND (reference sequence). Trimming removed 1 base at V and 2 bases at J, with 11 bases between. This CDR3 has 15 residues.

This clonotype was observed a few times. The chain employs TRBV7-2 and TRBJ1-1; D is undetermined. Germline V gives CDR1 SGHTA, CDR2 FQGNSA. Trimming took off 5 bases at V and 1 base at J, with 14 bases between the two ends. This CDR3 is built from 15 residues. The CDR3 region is CASSPLAGGNTEAFF. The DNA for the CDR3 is TGTGCCAGCAGCCCCTTGGCGGGTGGGAACACTGAAGCTTTCTTT.

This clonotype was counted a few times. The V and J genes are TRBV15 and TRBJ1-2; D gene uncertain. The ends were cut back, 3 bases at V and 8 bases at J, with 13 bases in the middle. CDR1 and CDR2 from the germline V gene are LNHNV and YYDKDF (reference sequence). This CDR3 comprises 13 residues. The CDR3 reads CATSSLRWGGYTF. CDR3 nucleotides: TGTGCCACCAGCAGCCTACGGTGGGGAGGCTACACCTTC.

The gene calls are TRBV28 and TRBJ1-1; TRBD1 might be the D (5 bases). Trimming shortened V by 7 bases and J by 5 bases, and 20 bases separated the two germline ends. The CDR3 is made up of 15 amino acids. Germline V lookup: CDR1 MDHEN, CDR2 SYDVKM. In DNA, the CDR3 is TGTGCCAGCACCGATGCTCGGGGGGGAGGAACTGAAGCTTTCTTT. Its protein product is CASTDARGGGTEAFF.

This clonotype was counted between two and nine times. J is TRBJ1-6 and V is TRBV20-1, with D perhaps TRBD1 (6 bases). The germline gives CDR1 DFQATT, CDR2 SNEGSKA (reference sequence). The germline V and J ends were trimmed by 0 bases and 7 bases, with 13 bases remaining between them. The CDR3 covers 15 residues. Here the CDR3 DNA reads TGCAGTGCTAGAGATCAAGGGAGGGGGAATTCACCCCTCCACTTT. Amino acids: CSARDQGRGNSPLHF.

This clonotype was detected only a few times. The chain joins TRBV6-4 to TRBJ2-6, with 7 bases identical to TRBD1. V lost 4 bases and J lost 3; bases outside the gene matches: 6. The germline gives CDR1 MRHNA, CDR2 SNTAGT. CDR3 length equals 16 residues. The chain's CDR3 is CASSATGTVGANVLTF. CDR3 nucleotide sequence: TGTGCCAGCAGTGCCACAGGGACAGTTGGGGCCAACGTCCTGACTTTC.

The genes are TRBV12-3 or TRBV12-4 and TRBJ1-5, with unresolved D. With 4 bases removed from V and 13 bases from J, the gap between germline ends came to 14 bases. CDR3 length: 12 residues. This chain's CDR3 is CASSSTPGKQHF. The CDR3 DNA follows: TGTGCCAGCAGTTCTACTCCCGGGAAACAGCATTTT.

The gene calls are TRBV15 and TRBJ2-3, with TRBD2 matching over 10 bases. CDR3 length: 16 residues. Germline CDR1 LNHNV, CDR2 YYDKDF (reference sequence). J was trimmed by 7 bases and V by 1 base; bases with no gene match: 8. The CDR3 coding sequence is TGTGCCACCAGCAGAGGGGACCTAGCGGGGGCCCATACGCAGTATTTT. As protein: CATSRGDLAGAHTQYF.

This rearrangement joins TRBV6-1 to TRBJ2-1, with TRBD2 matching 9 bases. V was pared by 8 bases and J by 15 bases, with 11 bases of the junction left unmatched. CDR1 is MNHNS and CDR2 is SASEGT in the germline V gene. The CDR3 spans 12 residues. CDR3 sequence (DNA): TGTGCCAGCTGTCGGGCTAGCGGGAATCCGTTCTTC. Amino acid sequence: CASCRASGNPFF.

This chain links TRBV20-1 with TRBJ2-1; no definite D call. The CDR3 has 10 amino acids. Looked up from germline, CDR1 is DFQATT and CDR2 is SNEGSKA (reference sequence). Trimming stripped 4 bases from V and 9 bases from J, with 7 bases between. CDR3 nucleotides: TGCAGTGCTACCTTATTTGAGCAGTTCTTC. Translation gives CSATLFEQFF.

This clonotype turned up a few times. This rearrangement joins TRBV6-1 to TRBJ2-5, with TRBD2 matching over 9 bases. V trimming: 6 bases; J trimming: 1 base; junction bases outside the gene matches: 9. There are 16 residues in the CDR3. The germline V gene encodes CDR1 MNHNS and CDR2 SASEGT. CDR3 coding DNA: TGTGCCAGCAGGACCGGGACTAGCCTCATCCAAGAGACCCAGTACTTC. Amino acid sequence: CASRTGTSLIQETQYF.

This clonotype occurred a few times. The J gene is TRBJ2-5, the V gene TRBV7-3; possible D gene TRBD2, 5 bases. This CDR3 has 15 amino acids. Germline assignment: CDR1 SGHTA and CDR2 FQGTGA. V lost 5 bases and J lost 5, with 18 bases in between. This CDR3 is CASSPLGRAAETQYF. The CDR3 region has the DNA TGTGCCAGCAGCCCCCTAGGCCGAGCGGCGGAGACCCAGTACTTC.

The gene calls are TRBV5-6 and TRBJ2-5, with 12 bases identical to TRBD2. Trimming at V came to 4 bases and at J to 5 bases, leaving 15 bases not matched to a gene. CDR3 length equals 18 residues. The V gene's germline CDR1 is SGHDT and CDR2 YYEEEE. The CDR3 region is CASSPAPASSGRGETQYF. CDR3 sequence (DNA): TGTGCCAGCAGCCCGGCCCCGGCCTCTAGCGGGAGGGGCGAGACCCAGTACTTC. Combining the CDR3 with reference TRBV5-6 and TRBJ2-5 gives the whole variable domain DAGVTQSPTHLIKTRGQQVTLRCSPKSGHDTVSWYQQALGQGPQFIFQYYEEEERQRGNFPDRFSGHQFPNYSSELNVNALLLGDSALYLCASSPAPASSGRGETQYFGPGTRLLVL.

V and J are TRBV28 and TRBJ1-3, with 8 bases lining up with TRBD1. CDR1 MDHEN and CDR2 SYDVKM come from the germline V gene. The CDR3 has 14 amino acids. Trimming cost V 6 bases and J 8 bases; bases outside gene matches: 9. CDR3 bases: TGTGCCAGCAGAAACAGGGGGAAGGGAGACACCATATATTTT. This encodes CASRNRGKGDTIYF.